This T cell receptor (beta chain) was retrieved from a study of blood T cell repertoires in COVID-19. Study summary: The study drew acute and convalescent COVID-19 samples from the United States, Italy and Spain. T cells, B-cell-depleted T cells, or PBMCs provided the cDNA or gDNA that served as material.

The Seattle patients, enrolled during active infection, were followed longitudinally. In the authors' workflow: Amplification with reference gene primers provided the estimates of nucleated cell counts. Clones were sequenced by immunoSEQ multiplex PCR, and TCRdb holds only the in-frame ones, with some missing. V and J calls plus clone size are reproduced from that table; the DNA served to infer D and trimming. In the table there are 350,000 to 450,000 clones, more than 75% of which are singletons. Sequencing was done on a sample of peripheral blood. The receptor comes from a woman aged 55-70 years with COVID-19, enrolled during active disease.

In nucleotides, the CDR3 is TGTGCCAGCAGCTTGGCTACAGGGACGAGCTCCTACGAGCAGTACTTC. Its protein is CASSLATGTSSYEQYF. V is TRBV5-4 and J is TRBJ2-7; TRBD1 is a possible D gene (6 bases). CDR1 and CDR2 from the germline V gene are SGHNT and YYREEE (reference sequence). This CDR3 comprises 16 residues. V shed 0 bases and J shed 0 bases, with 13 bases lying between them.